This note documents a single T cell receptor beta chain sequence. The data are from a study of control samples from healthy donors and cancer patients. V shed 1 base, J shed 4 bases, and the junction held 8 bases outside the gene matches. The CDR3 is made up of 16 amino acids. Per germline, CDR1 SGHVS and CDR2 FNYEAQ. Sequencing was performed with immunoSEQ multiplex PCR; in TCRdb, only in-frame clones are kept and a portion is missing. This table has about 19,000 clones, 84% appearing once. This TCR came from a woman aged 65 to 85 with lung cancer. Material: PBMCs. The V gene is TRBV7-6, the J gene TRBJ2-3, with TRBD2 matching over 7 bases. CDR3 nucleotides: TGTGCCAGCAGCTTAGGGGTGCGGGAGCCAGCAGATACGCAGTATTTT. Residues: CASSLGVREPADTQYF. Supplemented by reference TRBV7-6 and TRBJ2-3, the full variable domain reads GAGVSQSPRYKVTKRGQDVALRCDPISGHVSLYWYRQALGQGPEFLTYFNYEAQQDKSGLPNDRFSAERPEGSISTLTIQRTEQRDSAMYRCASSLGVREPADTQYFGPGTRLTVL.